A single sample is the source of the 8 T cell receptor beta chains below, sequenced in a study of shared clonotypes between healthy human individuals (dated by TCRdb to 2018 to 2020). Receptor libraries were prepared by the immunoSEQ multiplex PCR assay. The immuneACCESS repertoire file appears here via TCRdb, limited to in-frame rearrangements. These files lack a portion of the clones; in checked studies, under half of the deficit traces to unresolved V genes, and the cause of the others is not known. The sample table holds 2.3 million or so clones, of which roughly 93% were seen once. The ten largest make up about 0.39% of the sample. Sequencing input: naive CD4+ T cells from PBMCs. The sample's cell subset or site label, decoded: CD45RA+ positively selected. The source of these receptors is a man aged 18 to 29 in good health. Some clones in this sample may be carry-over from other donors' samples.

The chain joins TRBV27 to TRBJ1-1, with unresolved D. CDR1 MNHEY and CDR2 SMNVEV come from the germline V gene (reference sequence). This CDR3 is 15 amino acids long. V lost 8 bases and J 4 bases, leaving 20 bases between the germline ends. CDR3 coding DNA: TGTGCCAGCGGCCCTGCGGGTGCCCCCGGCACTGAAGCTTTCTTT. Protein sequence: CASGPAGAPGTEAFF.

This chain connects TRBV28 to TRBJ1-2, with 7 bases identical to TRBD1. Trimming at V came to 6 bases and at J to 0 bases, leaving 16 bases not matched to a gene. The CDR3 sequence is 18 residues long. Germline-derived CDR1 and CDR2 are MDHEN and SYDVKM. CDR3: CASSDPREGGTANYGYTF. CDR3 nucleotide sequence: TGTGCCAGCAGCGATCCCCGAGAAGGGGGGACAGCTAACTATGGCTACACCTTC.

As for this clone: The junction shows a germline mismatch at one end, possibly a read error. The chain joins TRBV11-1 to TRBJ2-1; D is uncertain. CDR1 is SGHAT and CDR2 is FQDESV in the germline V gene (reference sequence). This CDR3 region has 13 residues. The CDR3 is CASSSQQYNEQFF. The CDR3 coding sequence is TGTGCCAGTAGCTCCCAACAGTACAATGAGCAGTTCTTC. Variable domain in full (rest from reference TRBV11-1 and TRBJ2-1): EAEVAQSPRYKITEKSQAVAFWCDPISGHATLYWYRQILGQGPELLVQFQDESVVDDSQLPKDRFSAERLKGVDSTLKIQPAELGDSAMYLCASSSQQYNEQFFGPGTRLTVL.

This chain joins TRBV29-1 and TRBJ2-5; TRBD1 matches at 10 bases. The CDR3 has 15 amino acids. In germline, CDR1 is SQVTM, CDR2 ANQGSEA. V gave up 7 bases and J gave up 0 bases; unmatched junction bases: 8. The CDR3 here is CSGKRTGGNQETQYF. CDR3 nucleotides: TGCAGCGGCAAGCGGACAGGGGGAAACCAAGAGACCCAGTACTTC.

The rearrangement joins TRBV7-2 to TRBJ2-4; the D is unclear. Germline V gene lookup returns CDR1 SGHTA and CDR2 FQGNSA. V was pared by 1 base and J by 8 bases, with 6 bases between. This CDR3 region has 12 residues. The CDR3 bases are TGTGCCAGCAGCTTAGACCGAGACATTCAGTACTTC. Protein sequence: CASSLDRDIQYF.

Concerning this clone itself: The sample has other DNA sequences that encode this CDR3 too. The gene calls are TRBV7-2 and TRBJ2-5; D remains unclear. CDR3 length equals 13 residues. Germline-derived CDR1 and CDR2 are SGHTA and FQGNSA. The V end lost 5 bases, the J end lost 0 bases, and 7 bases lay between the germline ends. In DNA form, the CDR3 reads TGTGCCAGCAGCCCGACAAACCAAGAGACCCAGTACTTC. It yields the protein CASSPTNQETQYF. The full variable domain, rest sourced from reference TRBV7-2 and TRBJ2-5, is GAGVSQSPSNKVTEKGKDVELRCDPISGHTALYWYRQSLGQGLEFLIYFQGNSAPDKSGLPSDRFSAERTGGSVSTLTIQRTQQEDSAVYLCASSPTNQETQYFGPGTRLLVL.

This clone was recorded only once. The chain carries TRBV7-3 and TRBJ2-1; D perhaps matches TRBD1 (5 bases). Trimming cost V 4 bases and J 4 bases, with 14 bases left between them. The CDR3 totals 15 residues. CDR1 SGHTA and CDR2 FQGTGA come from the germline V gene. CDR3 amino acids: CASSSSGFGYNEQFF. In DNA, the CDR3 is TGTGCCAGCAGCTCTTCAGGGTTTGGGTACAATGAGCAGTTCTTC.

The gene calls are TRBV9 and TRBJ1-4; a weak D match, TRBD1 (6 bases). The CDR3 runs 15 residues. The germline V gene encodes CDR1 SGDLS and CDR2 YYNGEE. Between the trimmed V and J ends, which lost 4 bases and 8 bases, there was a span of 18 bases. The chain's CDR3 is CASSRLTGKDEKLFF. As DNA, the CDR3 is TGTGCCAGCAGCCGGTTAACAGGGAAAGACGAAAAACTGTTTTTT.